Following are 7 T cell receptor beta chains from one sample sequenced in a study of blood T cell repertoires in COVID-19. Data came from immunoSEQ multiplex PCR; TCRdb stores just in-frame clones and leaves some out. The sample has about 200,000 clones, roughly 80% seen once; the top ten hold 6.5% to 9.5%. Sequencing used peripheral blood. All receptors come from a woman aged 60-70 years with COVID-19, enrolled during active disease.

V is TRBV5-1 and J is TRBJ2-1; 8 nucleotides agree with TRBD2. The CDR3 contains 14 residues. From germline, CDR1 is SGHRS and CDR2 YFSETQ. The trim removed 4 bases at V and 7 bases at J, leaving 7 bases unmatched. CDR3: CASSRPGLENEQFF. CDR3 nucleotides: TGCGCCAGCAGCCGGCCGGGACTAGAGAATGAGCAGTTCTTC.

The chain is built from TRBV5-6 and TRBJ1-2; a possible D gene is TRBD1 (5 bases). With 2 bases removed from V and 4 bases from J, the gap between germline ends came to 9 bases. Germline V CDR1 and CDR2: SGHDT, YYEEEE. There are 13 residues in the CDR3. The CDR3 region has the DNA TGTGCCAGCAGCTTTCAGGGAGGCTATGGCTACACCTTC. It yields the protein CASSFQGGYGYTF.

This chain joins TRBV5-8 and TRBJ2-7; maybe TRBD2 (6 bases). The CDR3 runs to 15 residues. CDR1 and CDR2 (germline): SGHTS, YDEGEE. Trimming left V 1 base short and J 4 bases short, with 15 bases between. The CDR3 nucleotides are TGTGCCAGCAGCTTGTTTTTCGGGAGATCTTACGAGCAGTACTTC. It encodes CASSLFFGRSYEQYF.

V is TRBV7-9 and J is TRBJ2-7; TRBD1 is a possible D gene (7 bases). CDR3 size: 13 residues. Deletions cut 3 bases from V and 6 bases from J, with 12 bases between. CDR1 is SEHNR and CDR2 is FQNEAQ in the germline V gene (reference sequence). CDR3 protein: CASSLAGGSEQYV. The CDR3 region has the DNA TGTGCCAGCAGCTTGGCAGGGGGGTCCGAGCAGTACGTC.

The CDR3 loop is CASSYRGLAGRTGELFF. The CDR3 bases are TGTGCCAGCAGTTACCGCGGACTAGCGGGACGTACCGGGGAGCTGTTTTTT. V and J are TRBV6-2 or TRBV6-3 and TRBJ2-2; 12 bases fit TRBD2. J was trimmed by 5 bases and V by 2 bases; bases with no gene match: 6. The CDR3 runs to 17 residues. Germline loops: CDR1 MNHEY, CDR2 SVGEGT.

The chain uses TRBV20-1 and TRBJ1-2; possibly TRBD1 for D (6 bases). The length of the CDR3 is 11 residues. V lost 5 bases and J lost 3, with 7 bases in between. Germline V gene data show CDR1 as DFQATT and CDR2 as SNEGSKA (reference sequence). The DNA of the CDR3 is TGCAGTGCTCCAGGGGACTATGGCTACACCTTC. Residues: CSAPGDYGYTF.

This chain connects TRBV6-1 to TRBJ1-3, with TRBD1 matching 9 bases. Losses at the gene ends were 1 base for V and 0 bases for J; bases not matched to a gene: 4. The germline CDR1 and CDR2 sequences are MNHNS and SASEGT. There are 17 residues in the CDR3. The CDR3 DNA sequence: TGTGCCAGCAGTGAAGGGGCGACAGGGGGCTCTGGAAACACCATATATTTT. It codes for CASSEGATGGSGNTIYF.